This T cell receptor beta chain came from a study of T cells after yellow fever vaccination. Study-wide results and caveats: Detected again after the booster were most primary-vaccination clones, at nearly 97% CD4 and nearly 90% CD8.

One entry per CDR3 protein results from TCRdb running MiXCR on the 5' RACE reads. In the table there are about 360,000 distinct CDR3 sequences, over 5% of which are singletons. The ends were cut back, 6 bases at V and 1 base at J, with 12 bases in the middle. This CDR3 spans 15 amino acids. CDR1 is MNHEY, CDR2 SVGEGT, per germline. As regards this clonotype: Its target is not known.

The input for sequencing was PBMCs, taken 5 days after the yellow fever booster vaccination. This rearrangement joins TRBV6-2 or TRBV6-3 to TRBJ2-2; D is ambiguous. This receptor was obtained from a man younger than 45 who received the YFV17D yellow fever vaccine. The CDR3 bases are TGTGCCAGCAGACCAGGCGCTAGGAACACCGGGGAGCTGTTTTTT. This translates into CASRPGARNTGELFF.